This T cell receptor beta chain stems from a study of T cell responses to AZD1222 COVID-19 vaccine. The data were produced by immunoSEQ multiplex PCR, yet TCRdb's version contains in-frame clones alone and is incomplete. The data contain 150,000 or so clones, around 90% of them singletons. The trim removed 1 base at V and 4 bases at J, leaving 0 bases unmatched. From germline, CDR1 is LNHNV and CDR2 YYDKDF (reference sequence). CDR3 size: 13 residues. The TCR comes from an adult in good health. The sequences come from peripheral blood, collected on day 0 of AZD1222 vaccination. The chain recombines TRBV15 with TRBJ1-2, with 7 bases matching TRBD1. CDR3 loop: CATSRGTGYGYTF. In nucleotides, the CDR3 is TGTGCCACCAGCAGAGGGACAGGCTATGGCTACACCTTC.